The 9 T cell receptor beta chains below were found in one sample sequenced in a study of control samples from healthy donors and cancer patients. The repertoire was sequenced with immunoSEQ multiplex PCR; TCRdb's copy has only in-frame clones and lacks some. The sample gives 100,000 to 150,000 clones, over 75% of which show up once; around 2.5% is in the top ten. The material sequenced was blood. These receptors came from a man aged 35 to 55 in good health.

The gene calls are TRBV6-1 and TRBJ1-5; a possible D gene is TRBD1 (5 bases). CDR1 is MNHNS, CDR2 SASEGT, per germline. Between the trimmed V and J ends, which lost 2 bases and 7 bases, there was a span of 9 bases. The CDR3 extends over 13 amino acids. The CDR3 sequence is CASSEQGGQPQHF. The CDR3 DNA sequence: TGTGCCAGCAGTGAACAGGGAGGGCAGCCCCAGCATTTT.

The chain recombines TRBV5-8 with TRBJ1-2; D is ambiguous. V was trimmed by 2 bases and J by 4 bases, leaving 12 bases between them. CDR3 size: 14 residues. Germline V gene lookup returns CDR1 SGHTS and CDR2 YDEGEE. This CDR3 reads CASSFEGFSYGYTF. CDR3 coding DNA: TGTGCCAGCAGCTTCGAGGGCTTTAGCTATGGCTACACCTTC.

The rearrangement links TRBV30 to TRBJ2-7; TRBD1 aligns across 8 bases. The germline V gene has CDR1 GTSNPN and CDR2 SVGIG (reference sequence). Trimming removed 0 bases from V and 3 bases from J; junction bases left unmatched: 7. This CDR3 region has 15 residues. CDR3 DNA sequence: TGTGCCTGGAGTGTTGGGCAGGGGGCTGACTACGAGCAGTACTTC. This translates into CAWSVGQGADYEQYF.

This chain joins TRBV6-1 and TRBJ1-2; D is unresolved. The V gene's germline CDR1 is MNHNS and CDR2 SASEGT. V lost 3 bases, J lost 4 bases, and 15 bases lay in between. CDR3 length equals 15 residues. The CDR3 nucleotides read TGTGCCAGCAGTGACCCAGGAGCCCTTAGCTATGGCTACACCTTC. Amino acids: CASSDPGALSYGYTF.

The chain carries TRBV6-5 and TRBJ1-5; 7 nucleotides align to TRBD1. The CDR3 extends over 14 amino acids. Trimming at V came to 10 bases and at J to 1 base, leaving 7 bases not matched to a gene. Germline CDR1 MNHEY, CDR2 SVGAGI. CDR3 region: CATRQGVSNQPQHF. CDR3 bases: TGTGCCACTCGACAGGGCGTGAGCAATCAGCCCCAGCATTTT.

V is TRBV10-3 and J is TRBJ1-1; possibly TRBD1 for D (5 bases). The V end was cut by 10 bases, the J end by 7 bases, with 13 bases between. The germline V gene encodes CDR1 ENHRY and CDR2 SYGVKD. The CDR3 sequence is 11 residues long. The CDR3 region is CATRGAREAFF. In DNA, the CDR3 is TGTGCCACGCGCGGGGCACGTGAAGCTTTCTTT.

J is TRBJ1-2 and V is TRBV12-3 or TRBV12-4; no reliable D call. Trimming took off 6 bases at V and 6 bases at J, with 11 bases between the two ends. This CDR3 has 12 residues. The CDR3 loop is CASSRSTDGYTF. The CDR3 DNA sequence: TGTGCCAGCAGCCGATCCACGGATGGCTACACCTTC.

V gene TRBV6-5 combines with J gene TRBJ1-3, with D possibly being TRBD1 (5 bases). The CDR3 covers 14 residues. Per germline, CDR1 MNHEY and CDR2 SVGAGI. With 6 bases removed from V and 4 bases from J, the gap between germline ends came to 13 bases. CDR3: CASSLGGAGNTIYF. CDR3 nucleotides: TGTGCCAGCAGCCTGGGAGGGGCGGGAAACACCATATATTTT.

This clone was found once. Here the CDR3 DNA reads TGTGCCAGCAGCCGGACTAGCGGGGGTCCCGGGGAGCTGTTTTTT. Its protein product is CASSRTSGGPGELFF. V gene TRBV6-5 combines with J gene TRBJ2-2, with 13 bases matching TRBD2. Germline assignment: CDR1 MNHEY and CDR2 SVGAGI. Trimming took 6 bases from V and 6 from J; bases not matched to a gene: 4. The CDR3 covers 15 residues.